Following are 25 T cell receptor beta chains from one sample sequenced in a study of breast tumors, draining lymph nodes, adjacent tissues. TCRdb re-called the multiplex PCR reads through MiXCR, storing one row per CDR3 protein. The repertoire holds around 50,000 distinct CDR3 sequences, with roughly 24% as singletons. The specimen sequenced was breast tumor tissue. The source is a female donor with breast cancer. Some clones in this sample may be carry-over from other donors' samples.

The chain links TRBV28 to TRBJ2-7; unclear D gene. The germline V gene has CDR1 MDHEN and CDR2 SYDVKM. Trimming took off 10 bases at V and 0 bases at J, with 13 bases between the two ends. This CDR3 is 13 amino acids long. The CDR3 reads CAIRSQSSYEQYF. In DNA, the CDR3 is TGTGCCATCCGGTCTCAGAGCTCCTACGAGCAGTACTTC.

This clonotype was observed at least ten times. The chain links TRBV15 to TRBJ2-5; D remains ambiguous. This CDR3 has 11 residues. Per the germline V gene, CDR1 is LNHNV and CDR2 is YYDKDF (reference sequence). Trimming took 10 bases from V and 4 from J, leaving 10 bases between them. The CDR3 sequence: CANYSVETQYF. CDR3 DNA sequence: TGTGCCAACTACTCGGTAGAGACCCAGTACTTC.

This clonotype was picked up many times. V usage is TRBV7-9 and J usage is TRBJ2-7; D is undetermined. Germline loops: CDR1 SEHNR, CDR2 FQNEAQ (reference sequence). The CDR3 has 13 residues. V gave up 5 bases and J gave up 3 bases, with 11 bases separating them. The CDR3 DNA reads TGTGCCAGCAGCCCCTCCGAGAGCTACGAGCAGTACTTC. It is translated as CASSPSESYEQYF.

In its sample, this clonotype was seen many times. The J gene is TRBJ2-3, the V gene TRBV20-1; TRBD1 agrees at 9 bases. V dropped 3 bases and J dropped 0; count of bases not matched to a gene: 4. The germline gives CDR1 DFQATT, CDR2 SNEGSKA (reference sequence). The CDR3 loop spans 15 amino acids. In DNA, the CDR3 is TGCAGTGCTAGCAAGACAGGGGGAAGCACAGATACGCAGTATTTT. This gives the protein CSASKTGGSTDTQYF.

This clonotype has at least ten counts. This sequence joins TRBV5-1 and TRBJ2-3; no firm D call. This CDR3 has 15 residues. Germline loops: CDR1 SGHRS, CDR2 YFSETQ. Trimming took 4 bases from V and 0 from J, leaving 12 bases between them. DNA for the CDR3: TGCGCCAGCAGCGACTTTTCCTCTAGCACAGATACGCAGTATTTT. Its protein is CASSDFSSSTDTQYF.

This clonotype occurred many times. The chain couples TRBV30 to TRBJ1-2; 7 positions agree with TRBD1. The V gene end was trimmed by 0 bases and the J gene end by 6 bases; junction bases not matched to a gene: 7. Germline CDR1 is GTSNPN and CDR2 is SVGIG (reference sequence). The CDR3 covers 14 residues. CDR3 loop: CAWSVTGAPDGYTF. The CDR3 region has the DNA TGTGCCTGGAGTGTCACAGGGGCCCCGGATGGCTACACCTTC. Looking up the rest from reference TRBV30 and TRBJ1-2 gives the full variable domain: SQTIHQWPATLVQPVGSPLSLECTVEGTSNPNLYWYRQAAGRGLQLLFYSVGIGQISSEVPQNLSASRPQDRQFILSSKKLLLSDSGFYLCAWSVTGAPDGYTFGSGTRLTVV.

The chain links TRBV20-1 to TRBJ2-1; 9 nucleotides align to TRBD2. This CDR3 is 15 amino acids long. V dropped 0 bases and J dropped 12; count of bases not matched to a gene: 12. Germline CDR1 is DFQATT and CDR2 is SNEGSKA (reference sequence). The CDR3 region is CSAREREGLGFGQFF. Here the CDR3 DNA reads TGCAGTGCTAGAGAGCGGGAGGGCCTCGGCTTTGGGCAGTTCTTC.

Many counts were recorded for this clonotype. J is TRBJ2-7 and V is TRBV5-6, with D possibly matching TRBD1 (6 bases). Germline CDR1 reads SGHDT; CDR2 reads YYEEEE. This CDR3 is built from 13 residues. V was shortened by 2 bases and J by 6 bases, with 12 bases between the two germline ends. The CDR3 DNA reads as TGTGCCAGCAGCTTATACAGGGTGGCCGAGCAGTACTTC. Residues: CASSLYRVAEQYF.

The chain employs TRBV5-8 and TRBJ2-6; 13 bases line up with TRBD2. The length of the CDR3 is 19 residues. In germline, CDR1 is SGHTS, CDR2 YDEGEE. Germline trimming cut 4 bases from V and 2 bases from J; bases unmatched to any gene: 9. The CDR3 sequence: CASSPLGLAGSTGANVLTF. The CDR3 nucleotides are TGTGCCAGCAGCCCCCTGGGACTAGCGGGATCGACTGGGGCCAACGTCCTGACTTTC.

On this clonotype: The final CDR3 position lacks the conserved phenylalanine or tryptophan, pointing to a likely read error. This chain uses TRBV5-1 with TRBJ2-5, with 8 bases matching TRBD1. Germline CDR1 and CDR2: SGHRS and YFSETQ. The junction had 9 bases not matched to a gene; V was cut back by 4 bases and J by 4 bases. The length of the CDR3 is 15 residues. DNA for the CDR3: TGCGCCAGCAGCGGGGCAGGGGGCTCCCCAGAGACCCAGTACCTC. It is translated as CASSGAGGSPETQYL.

This clonotype was found many times. The CDR3 sequence is CASLVRAAYEQYF. The CDR3, as DNA: TGTGCCAGCCTAGTAAGGGCAGCCTACGAGCAGTACTTC. The rearrangement joins TRBV2 to TRBJ2-7; D gene unclear. The ends were cut back, 8 bases at V and 2 bases at J, with 13 bases in the middle. CDR1 is SNHLY, CDR2 FYNNEI, per germline. This CDR3 spans 13 amino acids.

This clonotype appeared many times. V and J are TRBV20-1 and TRBJ2-2, with D possibly matching TRBD1 (5 bases). This CDR3 comprises 12 residues. CDR1 and CDR2 from the germline V gene are DFQATT and SNEGSKA (reference sequence). V lost 1 base and J lost 8, with 8 bases in between. The CDR3 protein is CSARVQAGELFF. The CDR3 region has the DNA TGCAGTGCTAGAGTACAGGCAGGGGAGCTGTTTTTT.

This clonotype was counted once. The gene calls are TRBV6-6 and TRBJ2-7; TRBD2 is a possible D gene (5 bases). CDR1 is MNHNY and CDR2 is SVGAGI in the germline V gene (reference sequence). There are 13 residues in the CDR3. Deletions cut 7 bases from V and 0 bases from J, with 10 bases between. The CDR3 loop is CASIRGSSYEQYF. In DNA, the CDR3 is TGTGCCAGCATCCGGGGTAGCTCCTACGAGCAGTACTTC.

This clonotype was detected many times. The genes are TRBV5-4 and TRBJ2-1; D unclear. This CDR3 contains 17 residues. Germline-derived CDR1 and CDR2 are SGHNT and YYREEE (reference sequence). Deletions cut 0 bases from V and 0 bases from J, with 13 bases between. CDR3 amino acids: CASSLGAAPSSYNEQFF. The CDR3, as DNA: TGTGCCAGCAGCTTGGGAGCAGCACCGAGCTCCTACAATGAGCAGTTCTTC.

With respect to this clonotype: No conserved phenylalanine or tryptophan ends this CDR3, so it is likely a read error. The rearrangement uses TRBV12-3 or TRBV12-4 and TRBJ2-2; D is uncertain. The V end was cut by 1 base, the J end by 8 bases, with 8 bases between. The CDR3 is 13 amino acids. CDR3 DNA: TGTGCCAGCAGTTTAGGGTTAGCAGGGGAGCTGTTTGTT. As protein: CASSLGLAGELFV.

To note about this clonotype: A single base separates this from a much larger clone, so it may be a read error. The CDR3 region has the DNA TGTGCCAGCAGCCAAGATCGACACCCGGCAGAGACCCAGTACTTC. This translates into CASSQDRHPAETQYF. The chain is built from TRBV3-1 and TRBJ2-5; D unclear. Germline V gene data show CDR1 as LGHDT and CDR2 as YNNKEL (reference sequence). CDR3 length: 15 amino acids. The V end was cut by 0 bases, the J end by 4 bases, with 12 bases between.

This clonotype was observed at least ten times. The chain uses TRBV2 and TRBJ2-1, with TRBD1 matching over 7 bases. The CDR3 totals 11 residues. Germline loops: CDR1 SNHLY, CDR2 FYNNEI. DNA for the CDR3: TGTGCTAGACAGGGATGCAATGAGCAGTTCTTC. Translation gives CARQGCNEQFF.

Ten or more counts support this clonotype. V is TRBV7-9 and J is TRBJ2-2; D not certain. The germline V gene encodes CDR1 SEHNR and CDR2 FQNEAQ (reference sequence). The ends were cut back, 1 base at V and 6 bases at J, with 6 bases in the middle. This CDR3 has 13 residues. DNA of the CDR3: TGTGCCAGCAGCTTAGTAGGTGCCGGGGAGCTGTTTTTT. Amino acids: CASSLVGAGELFF.

Worth noting for this clonotype: This may be a read error: a much more frequent sequence differs by one nucleotide. J is TRBJ2-5 and V is TRBV3-1; TRBD2 is a possible D gene (6 bases). Germline-derived CDR1 and CDR2 are LGHDT and YNNKEL (reference sequence). CDR3 length: 14 amino acids. The CDR3 nucleotides are TGTGCCAGCAGCCAAGCGGACTATCAAGAGGCCCAGTACTTC. This gives the protein CASSQADYQEAQYF.

This clonotype was counted at least ten times. The chain has TRBV5-1 and TRBJ2-6; no firm D call. The germline V gene encodes CDR1 SGHRS and CDR2 YFSETQ. CDR3 length: 15 residues. V dropped 4 bases and J dropped 0 bases, with 8 bases sitting between them. The CDR3 is CASSPDNSGANVLTF. The CDR3 region has the DNA TGCGCCAGCAGCCCCGACAACTCTGGGGCCAACGTCCTGACTTTC.

This clonotype was seen many times. This chain connects TRBV20-1 to TRBJ1-3; D is uncertain. Trimming shortened V by 3 bases and J by 0 bases, and 9 bases separated the two germline ends. In germline, CDR1 is DFQATT, CDR2 SNEGSKA (reference sequence). CDR3 length: 14 amino acids. The CDR3 region is CSARSFYSGNTIYF. The DNA for the CDR3 is TGCAGTGCTAGGTCATTTTACTCTGGAAACACCATATATTTT.

This clonotype was observed a handful of times. This chain connects TRBV28 to TRBJ2-7; TRBD1 agrees at 9 bases. This CDR3 region has 14 residues. V lost 3 bases, J lost 4 bases, and 4 bases stayed unmatched. Germline CDR1 and CDR2: MDHEN and SYDVKM. This CDR3 is CASSFRDREYEQYF. The CDR3 region has the DNA TGTGCCAGCAGTTTTAGGGACAGGGAATACGAGCAGTACTTC.

The genes are TRBV27 and TRBJ2-1; 9 bases fit TRBD1. In germline, CDR1 is MNHEY, CDR2 SMNVEV (reference sequence). The CDR3 is 16 amino acids. With 0 bases clipped from V and 3 bases from J, the junction kept 3 bases outside the gene matches. CDR3 residues: CASSLSGQGLYNEQFF. In DNA, the CDR3 is TGTGCCAGCAGTTTATCGGGACAGGGCCTCTACAATGAGCAGTTCTTC.

This clonotype has ten or more counts. The chain has TRBV7-8 and TRBJ2-1; no clear D. V shed 4 bases and J shed 2 bases, with 6 bases lying between them. The germline gives CDR1 SGHVS, CDR2 FQNEAQ. The CDR3 extends over 13 amino acids. CDR3: CASSSYTYNEQFF. The CDR3 DNA is TGTGCCAGCAGCTCCTACACCTACAATGAGCAGTTCTTC.

This clonotype appeared many times. This chain joins TRBV5-1 and TRBJ2-1; 10 bases agree with TRBD1. CDR1 and CDR2 from the germline V gene are SGHRS and YFSETQ. This CDR3 is 16 amino acids long. The V and J ends lost 0 bases and 9 bases, in that order; junction bases with no gene match: 9. CDR3 nucleotides: TGCGCCAGCAGCTTGGCCGGGACAGGGGACGTAGGTGAGCAGTTCTTC. Its protein product is CASSLAGTGDVGEQFF.